This T cell receptor beta chain was observed in a study of cytomegalovirus exposure and HLA in healthy donors. This CDR3 spans 15 amino acids. PCR was performed using 60 Vbeta and 13 Jbeta primers. Assay: immunoSEQ multiplex PCR; the TCRdb copy retains only in-frame clones and omits some. This table has approximately 210,000 clones, nearly 80% appearing once. The receptor's source is a male donor in good health and CMV-seronegative. What was sequenced was PBMCs. This chain links TRBV21-1 with TRBJ2-3; no check of the table's D call, TRBD1, against the DNA was made. TRBV21-1 has pseudogene status. CDR3 DNA: TGTGCCAGCAGCTACGATGGTGGCAGGCGTGATACGCAGTATTTT. Translating it yields CASSYDGGRRDTQYF.